The following is a T cell receptor beta chain sequence with its context. Authors' processing steps: By means of reference gene primer amplification, nucleated cell counts were estimated. The repertoire was sequenced with immunoSEQ multiplex PCR; TCRdb's copy has only in-frame clones and lacks some. The DNA gave D and trimming, while V, J and clone size come from that table. The sample holds some 150,000 clones, roughly 90% seen once. Seattle patient enrollment occurred during active infection, with longitudinal follow-up thereafter. The sample is drawn from a study of blood T cell repertoires in COVID-19. Study information: The United States, Italy and Spain provided the acute and convalescent COVID-19 samples. From T cells, B-cell-depleted T cells, or PBMCs came the material, which was cDNA or gDNA.

Germline CDR1 is SQVTM and CDR2 is ANQGSEA. The CDR3 length is 15 residues. Trimming took 7 bases from V and 3 from J; bases not matched to a gene: 15. The TCR originated in a woman between 55 and 75 years old with COVID-19, enrolled during active disease. This rearrangement joins TRBV29-1 to TRBJ2-7; 7 bases are shared with TRBD2. Source material: peripheral blood. The DNA of the CDR3 is TGCAGCGCGGTGGGGACGGGACTAAGGCTCTACGAGCAGTACTTC. Its protein product is CSAVGTGLRLYEQYF.